The 3 T cell receptor beta chains listed next were all sequenced from one sample in a study of spatial heterogeneity in lung cancer. TCRdb re-called the 5' RACE reads through MiXCR, storing one row per CDR3 protein. In the table there are under 4,000 distinct CDR3 sequences, under 3% of which are singletons. Sample time point: sample taken at primary tumor resection. The specimen comprised normal lung tissue next to the tumor, sampled at surgery. The source of these receptors is a female donor with early-stage non-small cell lung cancer.

This clonotype has only a few counts. The chain has TRBV6-2 or TRBV6-3 and TRBJ2-1; tentative D call: TRBD2 (5 bases). V was cut by 8 bases and J by 7 bases, with 30 bases left in between. Germline V lookup: CDR1 MNHEY, CDR2 SVGEGT. The CDR3 has 18 amino acids. The DNA for the CDR3 is TGTGCCAGCCGCCCGCGGGCGGCTTTCGGGCTTTTGGGGAATGAGCAGTTCTTC. This translates into CASRPRAAFGLLGNEQFF.

This clonotype is medium-sized in the sample. V is TRBV29-1 and J is TRBJ1-4; 7 nucleotides agree with TRBD1. The trim removed 4 bases at V and 6 bases at J, leaving 8 bases unmatched. Germline lookup yields CDR1 SQVTM and CDR2 ANQGSEA. The CDR3 totals 14 residues. The CDR3 sequence: CSVGEGARDEKLFF. As DNA, the CDR3 is TGCAGCGTTGGAGAGGGGGCGAGGGATGAAAAACTGTTTTTT.

At least ten counts were recorded for this clonotype. The chain is built from TRBV12-5 and TRBJ2-1; TRBD1 might be the D (6 bases). The germline V gene has CDR1 LGHNT and CDR2 FRNRAP. This CDR3 has 15 residues. V was pared by 4 bases and J by 0 bases, with 10 bases between. The CDR3 protein is CASGSGQSSYNEQFF. CDR3 sequence (DNA): TGTGCTAGTGGTTCGGGACAAAGCTCCTACAATGAGCAGTTCTTC.